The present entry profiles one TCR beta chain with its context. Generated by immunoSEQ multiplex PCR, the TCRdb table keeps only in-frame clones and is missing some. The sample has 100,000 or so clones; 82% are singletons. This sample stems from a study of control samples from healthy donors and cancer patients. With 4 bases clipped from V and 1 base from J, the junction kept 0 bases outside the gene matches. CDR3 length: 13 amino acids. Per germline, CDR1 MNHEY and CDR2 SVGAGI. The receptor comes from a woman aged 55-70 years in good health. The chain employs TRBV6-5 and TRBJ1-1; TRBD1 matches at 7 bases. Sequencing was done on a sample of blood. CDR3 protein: CASSWDRNTEAFF. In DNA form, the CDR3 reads TGTGCCAGCAGTTGGGACAGGAACACTGAAGCTTTCTTT.